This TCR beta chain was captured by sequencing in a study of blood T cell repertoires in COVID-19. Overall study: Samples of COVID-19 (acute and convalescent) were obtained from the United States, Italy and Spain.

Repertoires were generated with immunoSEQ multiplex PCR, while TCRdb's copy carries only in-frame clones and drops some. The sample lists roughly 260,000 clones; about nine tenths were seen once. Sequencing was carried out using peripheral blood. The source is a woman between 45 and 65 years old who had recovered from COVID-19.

The CDR3 sequence: CASRTTGKNYGYTF. As DNA, the CDR3 is TGCGCCAGCAGGACGACAGGGAAAAACTATGGCTACACCTTC. The chain combines TRBV4-1 with TRBJ1-2; the match to TRBD1 covers 7 bases. V was pared by 6 bases and J by 2 bases, with 6 bases of the junction left unmatched. The V gene's germline CDR1 is MGHRA and CDR2 YSYEKL. The CDR3 totals 14 residues.